The 31 T cell receptor beta chains below were found in one sample sequenced in a study of CD8 T cells in Susac syndrome. An input of about 0.5 to 1 ug of RNA was subjected to reverse transcription using random hexamers. TCRdb ran MiXCR on the immunoSEQ multiplex PCR reads and lists one entry per CDR3 protein. The table has some 60,000 distinct CDR3 sequences, approximately 92% seen once; the top ten hold nearly 0.2%. Sequenced material: CD8+ T cells from PBMCs. These receptors were collected from a human donor in good health.

The chain joins TRBV27 to TRBJ1-2; no clear D gene. Germline V gene sequence: CDR1 MNHEY, CDR2 SMNVEV (reference sequence). The CDR3 length is 13 residues. Trimming took off 2 bases at V and 4 bases at J, with 8 bases between the two ends. In DNA form, the CDR3 reads TGTGCCAGCAGTTTAGGAGCGGGCTATGGCTACACCTTC. It is translated as CASSLGAGYGYTF.

This rearrangement joins TRBV5-1 to TRBJ2-3, with D perhaps matching TRBD2 (5 bases). The CDR3 is 13 amino acids. In germline, CDR1 is SGHRS, CDR2 YFSETQ. Trimming cost V 4 bases and J 6 bases, with 12 bases left between them. Written as DNA, the CDR3 is TGCGCCAGCAGCACGGACTGGGCGGATACGCAGTATTTT. Translating gives CASSTDWADTQYF.

This clonotype was seen more than once but under ten times. V gene TRBV28 combines with J gene TRBJ2-7, with D possibly matching TRBD2 (6 bases). CDR1 MDHEN and CDR2 SYDVKM come from the germline V gene. The germline V and J ends were trimmed by 2 bases and 2 bases, with 13 bases remaining between them. The CDR3 sequence is 15 residues long. CDR3 protein: CASSLLAGPAYEQYF. CDR3 nucleotide sequence: TGTGCCAGCAGTTTACTGGCGGGGCCAGCCTACGAGCAGTACTTC.

Of note for this clonotype: Germline and junction disagree at one end, which may indicate a read error. The V call is TRBV7-9, the J call TRBJ2-5; maybe TRBD2 (5 bases). CDR1 SEHNR and CDR2 FQNEAQ come from the germline V gene (reference sequence). CDR3 length: 11 residues. The CDR3 nucleotides read TGTGCCAGCACCCCCCAGAGGACTCTGGACTTC. Translated: CASTPQRTLDF.

The chain recombines TRBV5-4 with TRBJ1-1; no reliable D call. This CDR3 spans 14 amino acids. The V end lost 4 bases, the J end lost 5 bases, and 15 bases lay between the germline ends. From germline, CDR1 is SGHNT and CDR2 YYREEE (reference sequence). CDR3 nucleotide sequence: TGTGCCAGCAGCCCACGAACGCCGGGGACTGAAGCTTTCTTT. It encodes CASSPRTPGTEAFF. Full variable domain (remainder filled in from reference TRBV5-4 and TRBJ1-1): ETGVTQSPTHLIKTRGQQVTLRCSSQSGHNTVSWYQQALGQGPQFIFQYYREEENGRGNFPPRFSGLQFPNYSSELNVNALELDDSALYLCASSPRTPGTEAFFGQGTRLTVV.

The CDR3 coding sequence is TGTGCCAGCAGCTTAGACAGGGCTAGCACAGATACGCAGTATTTT. It yields the protein CASSLDRASTDTQYF. This chain connects TRBV11-2 to TRBJ2-3, with D perhaps matching TRBD1 (5 bases). This CDR3 has 15 residues. Germline V CDR1 and CDR2: SGHAT, FQNNGV. Trimming took 0 bases from V and 0 from J, leaving 7 bases between them.

This chain connects TRBV6-5 to TRBJ2-1, with D unresolved. The V and J ends lost 4 bases and 4 bases respectively, with 14 bases between them. Germline V lookup: CDR1 MNHEY, CDR2 SVGAGI. This CDR3 region has 15 residues. The CDR3 DNA reads TGTGCCAGCAGTTTCCTGCCCGAATTTTACAATGAGCAGTTCTTC. Protein sequence: CASSFLPEFYNEQFF.

This clonotype was observed a few times. The chain links TRBV4-3 to TRBJ2-7; 13 bases match TRBD2. CDR3 length: 15 amino acids. Per germline, CDR1 LGHNA and CDR2 YSLEER. V was pared by 1 base and J by 3 bases, with 0 bases of the junction left unmatched. The CDR3 spells CASSQGLAGGYEQYF. CDR3 nucleotide sequence: TGCGCCAGCAGCCAAGGACTAGCGGGGGGCTACGAGCAGTACTTC.

CDR3 region: CASSHEQGAVTDTQYF. The CDR3 DNA follows: TGCGCCAGCAGCCACGAACAGGGGGCCGTCACAGATACGCAGTATTTT. The J gene is TRBJ2-3, the V gene TRBV4-1, with 9 bases lining up with TRBD1. The CDR3 covers 16 residues. Germline trimming cut 3 bases from V and 2 bases from J; bases unmatched to any gene: 6. The germline CDR1 and CDR2 sequences are MGHRA and YSYEKL.

V gene TRBV6-5 combines with J gene TRBJ1-2; TRBD1 matches 9 bases. Germline V gene data show CDR1 as MNHEY and CDR2 as SVGAGI. The V gene end was trimmed by 4 bases and the J gene end by 7 bases; junction bases not matched to a gene: 7. The CDR3 sequence is 14 residues long. Written as DNA, the CDR3 is TGTGCCAGCAGTTCGGGACAGGGAGGGGCTGGCTACACCTTC. It codes for CASSSGQGGAGYTF.

This chain connects TRBV15 to TRBJ1-2, with D unresolved. The CDR3 extends over 12 amino acids. CDR1 is LNHNV, CDR2 YYDKDF, per germline (reference sequence). The V gene lost 7 bases and the J gene lost 4 bases, with 10 bases spanning the gap. The DNA of the CDR3 is TGTGCCACCACGGCAGGAGGCTATGGCTACACCTTC. Its protein is CATTAGGYGYTF.

The gene calls are TRBV6-5 and TRBJ2-7; the D gene is possibly TRBD2 (5 bases). V shed 3 bases and J shed 2 bases, with 11 bases lying between them. CDR1 and CDR2 (germline): MNHEY, SVGAGI. CDR3 size: 14 residues. CDR3 loop: CASSYEGAAYEQYF. CDR3 coding DNA: TGTGCCAGCAGTTATGAGGGAGCTGCCTACGAGCAGTACTTC.

V usage is TRBV20-1 and J usage is TRBJ2-5, with D tentatively TRBD1 (6 bases). Looked up from germline, CDR1 is DFQATT and CDR2 is SNEGSKA (reference sequence). The V and J ends lost 6 bases and 0 bases respectively, with 20 bases between them. The CDR3 sequence is 16 residues long. The CDR3 spells CSATLSGQRNQETQYF. CDR3 bases: TGCAGTGCCACCCTCTCTGGACAGAGGAACCAAGAGACCCAGTACTTC.

The chain employs TRBV10-3 and TRBJ1-1, with D perhaps matching TRBD1 (6 bases). CDR3 length: 15 amino acids. V gave up 11 bases and J gave up 3 bases, with 22 bases separating them. CDR1 and CDR2 from the germline V gene are ENHRY and SYGVKD. The CDR3 nucleotides read TGTGCCGCCCAGGTAGGGGGGGCCCCCGACACTGAAGCTTTCTTT. This sequence encodes CAAQVGGAPDTEAFF.

This rearrangement joins TRBV27 to TRBJ1-1; D might be TRBD1 (5 bases). CDR1 is MNHEY, CDR2 SMNVEV, per germline (reference sequence). The CDR3 has 13 amino acids. Deletions cut 3 bases from V and 4 bases from J, with 9 bases between. CDR3 in amino acids: CASSFQGGTEAFF. CDR3 nucleotides: TGTGCCAGCAGTTTCCAGGGTGGCACTGAAGCTTTCTTT.

The rearrangement uses TRBV5-6 and TRBJ2-2, with 8 bases lining up with TRBD1. From germline, CDR1 is SGHDT and CDR2 YYEEEE. With V trimmed by 0 bases and J by 1 base, 2 bases remained unmatched. The CDR3 consists of 16 residues. CDR3: CASSLAGTGNTGELFF. CDR3 nucleotide sequence: TGTGCCAGCAGCTTGGCCGGGACAGGGAACACCGGGGAGCTGTTTTTT.

The CDR3 DNA reads TGCAGCGTACTAACTGGTAGAGGCAGGGAGCTGTTTTTT. Its protein is CSVLTGRGRELFF. The rearrangement uses TRBV29-1 and TRBJ2-2, with unresolved D. Trimming pared 6 bases from V and 9 bases from J, leaving 17 bases between. Germline values: CDR1 SQVTM, CDR2 ANQGSEA. This CDR3 comprises 13 residues.

This clonotype has only one observation. This chain joins TRBV2 and TRBJ1-1, with D tentatively TRBD1 (5 bases). The CDR3 is 14 residues long. Deletions cut 7 bases from V and 6 bases from J, with 18 bases between. Germline CDR1 reads SNHLY; CDR2 reads FYNNEI. CDR3 sequence reads: CASIPPGGGAEAFF. The CDR3 DNA is TGTGCCAGCATCCCCCCCGGGGGAGGGGCTGAAGCTTTCTTT.

The V and J genes are TRBV4-1 and TRBJ2-5; 13 nucleotides line up with TRBD2. The CDR3 has 18 amino acids. V was pared by 2 bases and J by 1 base, with 7 bases of the junction left unmatched. Germline V gene data show CDR1 as MGHRA and CDR2 as YSYEKL. The CDR3 region has the DNA TGCGCCAGCAGCCAATCGGGACTAGCGGGGATATCCCAAGAGACCCAGTACTTC. Its translation is CASSQSGLAGISQETQYF.

This chain links TRBV13 with TRBJ2-7; the D gene is possibly TRBD2 (5 bases). CDR3 length: 12 residues. V was clipped by 5 bases and J by 7 bases, with 12 bases between them. Germline CDR1 PRHDT, CDR2 FYEKMQ (reference sequence). The CDR3 region has the DNA TGTGCCAGCAGCCGTCCGGGGTGGGAGCAGTACTTC. Its protein is CASSRPGWEQYF.

The gene calls are TRBV3-1 and TRBJ2-1; tentative D call: TRBD1 (6 bases). Germline loops: CDR1 LGHDT, CDR2 YNNKEL (reference sequence). V was pared by 5 bases and J by 0 bases, with 17 bases between. This CDR3 region has 17 residues. CDR3 region: CASSSFRDTDSYNEQFF. The CDR3 region has the DNA TGTGCCAGCAGCTCCTTCCGGGACACCGACTCCTACAATGAGCAGTTCTTC.

This sequence joins TRBV20-1 and TRBJ2-7; tentatively, D is TRBD2 (7 bases). The CDR3 has 15 amino acids. V was trimmed by 6 bases and J by 1 base, leaving 19 bases between them. Germline V gene sequence: CDR1 DFQATT, CDR2 SNEGSKA (reference sequence). In nucleotides, the CDR3 is TGCAGTGCCATATCCGCGGGGGCCGCTTCCTACGAGCAGTACTTC. Its translation is CSAISAGAASYEQYF.

The chain carries TRBV7-9 and TRBJ2-1; TRBD2 is a possible D gene (6 bases). This CDR3 region has 17 residues. Germline CDR1 SEHNR, CDR2 FQNEAQ (reference sequence). Trimming took off 6 bases at V and 8 bases at J, with 26 bases between the two ends. The CDR3 region has the DNA TGTGCCAGCAGTTTGGGAGGCGGCGGGGAGGTTCGGTATGAGCAGTTCTTC. Protein sequence: CASSLGGGGEVRYEQFF.

This chain joins TRBV5-4 and TRBJ1-1; 7 nucleotides line up with TRBD1. The CDR3 has 12 residues. With 5 bases clipped from V and 7 bases from J, the junction kept 5 bases outside the gene matches. Germline assignment: CDR1 SGHNT and CDR2 YYREEE (reference sequence). The CDR3 sequence is CASSSTGFEAFF. CDR3 DNA sequence: TGTGCCAGCAGTTCGACAGGGTTTGAAGCTTTCTTT.

This sequence joins TRBV9 and TRBJ2-3; D may be TRBD2 (5 bases). The V gene's germline CDR1 is SGDLS and CDR2 YYNGEE. Trimming stripped 0 bases from V and 2 bases from J, with 10 bases between. This CDR3 region has 15 residues. CDR3 amino acids: CASSVDGENTDTQYF. The CDR3 bases are TGTGCCAGCAGCGTAGACGGGGAAAACACAGATACGCAGTATTTT.

This chain uses TRBV3-1 with TRBJ1-1, with D tentatively TRBD1 (6 bases). From germline, CDR1 is LGHDT and CDR2 YNNKEL (reference sequence). V was pared by 2 bases and J by 1 base, with 11 bases between. CDR3 length: 15 amino acids. DNA of the CDR3: TGTGCCAGCAGCCAAAGCGGGGGGCGGAACACTGAAGCTTTCTTT. Protein: CASSQSGGRNTEAFF.

This clonotype occurred a few times. CDR3 coding DNA: TGCGCCAGCAGCCAAGAGGGGCGCGGGGAGCTGTTTTTT. As protein: CASSQEGRGELFF. The rearrangement joins TRBV4-3 to TRBJ2-2; perhaps TRBD1 as D (5 bases). V was clipped by 0 bases and J by 7 bases, with 6 bases between them. Germline V gives CDR1 LGHNA, CDR2 YSLEER. CDR3 size: 13 residues.

This clonotype appeared a single time. The chain has TRBV4-1 and TRBJ1-2; 8 positions agree with TRBD1. This CDR3 region has 16 residues. Germline V gives CDR1 MGHRA, CDR2 YSYEKL. With 0 bases clipped from V and 4 bases from J, the junction kept 7 bases outside the gene matches. The CDR3 DNA follows: TGCGCCAGCAGCCAAGAGGGACAGGTCAGGGCCTATGGCTACACCTTC. The encoded protein is CASSQEGQVRAYGYTF.

The sample holds a few counts of this clonotype. The J gene is TRBJ2-7, the V gene TRBV12-3 or TRBV12-4; D is uncertain. CDR3 length equals 14 residues. Trimming cost V 3 bases and J 3 bases, with 12 bases left between them. CDR3 in DNA: TGTGCCAGCAGTTTGGAACTCGGTTTCTACGAGCAGTACTTC. Translated: CASSLELGFYEQYF.

V and J are TRBV2 and TRBJ2-7; no definite D call. Trimming removed 6 bases at V and 3 bases at J, with 12 bases between. The CDR3 extends over 13 amino acids. CDR1 is SNHLY and CDR2 is FYNNEI in the germline V gene. CDR3 DNA sequence: TGTGCCAGCAGCCCCGGCAAGATCTACGAGCAGTACTTC. As protein: CASSPGKIYEQYF.

The chain is built from TRBV5-5 and TRBJ1-1; TRBD1 is a possible D gene (5 bases). Deletions cut 8 bases from V and 2 bases from J, with 7 bases between. The germline gives CDR1 SGHKS, CDR2 YYEKEE (reference sequence). This CDR3 is 11 amino acids long. The CDR3 coding sequence is TGTGCCAGTACAGGTAACACTGAAGCTTTCTTT. Its translation: CASTGNTEAFF.